This note documents a single T cell receptor (beta chain) sequence. This sample stems from a study of blood T cell repertoires in COVID-19. Across the whole study: The cDNA or gDNA used as material had been derived from T cells, B-cell-depleted T cells, or PBMCs.

The CDR3 runs 15 residues. CDR1 and CDR2 from the germline V gene are LNHDA and SQIVND (reference sequence). V lost 6 bases and J 7 bases, leaving 18 bases between the germline ends. Here immunoSEQ multiplex PCR was the method, and the copy in TCRdb shows in-frame clones only, minus some. The data show approximately 410,000 clones, roughly 90% seen once. The sequencing input was peripheral blood. The clonotype was recovered from a woman under 40 with active or convalescent COVID-19. This chain links TRBV19 with TRBJ1-4; TRBD1 might be the D (6 bases). As DNA, the CDR3 is TGTGCCAGTAGCCCTAGCGGGGGGCGGACTGAAAAACTGTTTTTT. This encodes CASSPSGGRTEKLFF.